Reported below is one T cell receptor (beta chain). The antigen this receptor binds is unknown. Base qualities were left out, and no much larger clone turns up one base away. In light of the paper, this sample's time point label describes: pretreatment peripheral blood. A cohort of 30 or so patients with locally advanced or metastatic urothelial carcinoma, treated at Memorial Sloan Kettering on a trial protocol, was included. Peripheral blood mononuclear cells were collected from each patient pretreatment and during treatment, giving between 1 and 8 total time points per patient. The Qiagen DNeasy Blood extraction kit was used to purify genomic DNA from total PBMCs and tumor samples. PBMCs were collected pretreatment and during treatment and were isolated and stored as previously described. To estimate absolute template abundance from read counts, synthetic TCR analog templates were spiked into each PCR. The immunoSEQ assay used bias-controlled V and J gene primers to amplify TCRbeta CDR3 regions from genomic DNA. Sequencing of rearranged TCRbeta segments was done at approximately 20X coverage. The study's own analysis went as follows. Clustering was used to correct sequencing errors, and CDR3s were annotated against IMGT to assign V, D and J genes. Downstream analyses used only productive TCRbeta rearrangements, leaving out any out-of-frame or stop-codon sequences. Clonality was calculated as one minus the Shannon entropy normalized by the log of the number of unique productive sequences. Fisher's exact test with Benjamini-Hochberg correction, using a cutoff of adjusted p below 0.01, was how clones that differed between time points or between blood and tumor were identified. Here the immuneACCESS table is served through TCRdb, limited to in-frame sequences with V and J called. Missing clones are a known gap in these copies; in checked studies unresolved V genes cover under half, and the rest lacks a known reason. The V and J calls and clone size are taken from that table; D and trimming were inferred from the DNA. The sample table records 45,000 to 55,000 clones; 84% of these occur just once. 1% to 1.5% of the sample goes to the ten largest clones.

Trimming accounts for 8 bases at V and 8 bases at J, while the number of junction bases matched to no gene is 8. For CDR1 and CDR2, the germline V gene (reference sequence) lists LNHDA and SQIVND. Inclusive of the bounding cysteine and phenylalanine, the CDR3 is 14 residues long. CDR3 DNA only is kept here, 42 bases in frame from base 1. The sample comes from a study of PD-L1 blockade in urothelial cancer (dated by TCRdb to 2017 to 2019). The study in broad terms: Therapy was started at some point between 2013 and 2015 for all patients, and atezolizumab 1,200 mg was administered intravenously every 3 weeks. About 85% of the roughly 29 patients were identified as males with urothelial cancer of bladder origin, and a prior smoking history was reported by 18 of 29 patients. The study, an exploratory multi-omic analysis, examined somatic, immune and clinical correlates of response to PD-L1 blockade with atezolizumab in urothelial cancer. An ECOG performance status of 0 or 1 was recorded for the patients, and 0 to 3 prior chemotherapy regimens had been received by the patients. Blood samples gave a median of about 150,000 T cells and 80,000 or so unique TCRs, with a median clonality of approximately 0.08. In the same patients, whole exome sequencing and RNA sequencing of pretreatment tumors were performed in addition to TCR sequencing. Durable clinical benefit meant progression-free survival longer than 6 months, and TCR features were also tested against progression-free and overall survival. Roughly 9 patients reached durable clinical benefit, while 20 to 25 patients did not. Pretreatment tumor samples, along with matched peripheral blood serially collected before and after atezolizumab treatment, were subjected to TCR sequencing. Blood samples were analyzed 3 weeks after the start of treatment (second dose) and 6 weeks after the start of treatment. Some 30 patients had pretreatment blood TCR-seq, about 25 had at least one posttreatment blood collection, and about 25 had tumor TCR-seq. On the study overall, not on this receptor specifically: Improved progression-free and overall survival was associated with having pretreatment peripheral blood TCR clonality below the median. Because of the small sample size (n of about 29) and the many exploratory analyses performed, the results are intended to be regarded as hypothesis-generating. At 3 weeks after the start of treatment, tumor-associated TCR clones in peripheral blood had expanded more in patients with durable benefit (n of about 21, p = 0.022).

The specimen comprised PBMCs, sampled around atezolizumab (anti-PD-L1) treatment. This receptor was taken from a man aged 45-60 years with urothelial cancer. Recombination joined TRBV19 with TRBJ2-1, with 11 junctional bases fitting TRBD1. The CDR3 region has the sequence CASPPRTGGHEQFF. The nucleotides are TGTGCCAGTCCCCCCCGGACAGGGGGCCATGAGCAGTTCTTC.